A selection of T cell receptor beta chains follows, all from one sample in a study of shared clonotypes between healthy human individuals. Libraries were prepared by immunoSEQ multiplex PCR; TCRdb keeps only in-frame clonotypes and omits some of them. This sample has just under 95,000 clones, with 68% found just once. Sequencing was performed on memory CD8+ T cells sorted from blood. These receptors originate from a man aged 25 to 40 in good health. CDR3s include the opening cysteine and the closing phenylalanine or tryptophan. Fields, in order: clone size, V gene, J gene, D gene, CDR3 protein, CDR3 DNA. A D gene is named only where the DNA matches it firmly. Size is omitted from some rows. Given values are once, few, many or a class for expanded clones.

.	TRBV5-6	TRBJ2-7	.	CASSRLYEQYF	TGTGCCAGCAGCCGCCTCTACGAGCAGTACTTC
many	TRBV10-2	TRBJ2-7	TRBD2	CASSETSGRIAYEQYF	TGCGCCAGCAGTGAAACTAGCGGGAGGATCGCCTACGAGCAGTACTTC
.	TRBV7-3	TRBJ2-6	.	CASSPLGSPGPLGSAGANVLTF	TGTGCCAGCAGCCCCCTAGGGAGCCCGGGGCCTTTAGGGAGCGCTGGGGCCAACGTCCTGACTTTC
.	TRBV28	TRBJ2-1	TRBD1	CASSLVDRTLNEQFF	TGTGCCAGCAGTTTAGTGGACAGGACCCTAAATGAGCAGTTCTTC
.	TRBV6-6	TRBJ2-1	.	CASSRGGSSYNEQFF	TGTGCCAGCAGCCGAGGCGGAAGCTCCTACAATGAGCAGTTCTTC
.	TRBV7-2	TRBJ2-1	.	CASSLGGEQFF	TGTGCCAGCAGCTTAGGGGGAGAGCAGTTCTTC
.	TRBV27	TRBJ2-7	.	CASSGLKSYEQYF	TGTGCCAGCAGTGGACTTAAATCCTACGAGCAGTACTTC
.	TRBV7-9	TRBJ2-6	.	CASSVTDYELAGANVLTF	TGTGCCAGCAGCGTAACAGACTATGAGTTAGCTGGGGCCAACGTCCTGACTTTC
.	TRBV7-2	TRBJ2-7	.	CASSPHTDRPPVYEQYF	TGTGCCAGCAGCCCACATACCGACCGTCCCCCCGTTTACGAGCAGTACTTC
few	TRBV5-1	TRBJ2-7	TRBD2	CASKTEGLAGGYEQYF	TGCGCCAGCAAGACGGAAGGACTAGCGGGAGGATACGAGCAGTACTTC
.	TRBV5-4	TRBJ2-5	.	CASSLSQGGETQYF	TGTGCCAGCAGTCTATCACAGGGCGGAGAGACCCAGTACTTC
many	TRBV2	TRBJ1-1	.	CASSPGFAEAFF	TGTGCCAGCAGTCCAGGGTTTGCCGAAGCTTTCTTT
.	TRBV18	TRBJ2-1	TRBD1	CASSPTGGDYNEQFF	TGTGCCAGCTCACCGACAGGGGGAGACTACAATGAGCAGTTCTTC
.	TRBV7-9	TRBJ1-1	.	CASSDTASGEIGAFF	TGTGCCAGCAGCGACACAGCCTCGGGTGAGATCGGGGCTTTCTTT
.	TRBV7-9	TRBJ2-1	TRBD1	CASSDRVTQGDEQFF	TGTGCCAGCAGCGACAGGGTCACCCAAGGGGATGAGCAGTTCTTC
.	TRBV5-3	TRBJ1-4	.	CARSVRTQALCLEKLFF	TGTGCCAGAAGCGTCAGAACACAGGCTTTATGTTTGGAAAAACTGTTTTTT
.	TRBV4-2	TRBJ2-5	TRBD2	CASSQESGSGSEAQYF	TGTGCCAGCAGCCAAGAGAGCGGGAGCGGTTCGGAGGCCCAGTACTTC
many	TRBV10-3	TRBJ2-2	.	CAIRDLQGGDTGELFF	TGTGCCATCAGGGACCTACAGGGCGGGGACACCGGGGAGCTGTTTTTT
few	TRBV2	TRBJ2-7	.	CASSDGYEQYF	TGTGCCAGCAGTGACGGCTACGAGCAGTACTTC
.	TRBV10-3	TRBJ2-5	TRBD2	CAITQGLAETQYF	TGTGCCATCACCCAGGGACTAGCGGAGACCCAGTACTTC
few	TRBV7-9	TRBJ2-7	TRBD2	CASSSPLGGLAFEQYF	TGTGCCAGCAGTTCGCCGTTAGGGGGACTAGCGTTCGAGCAGTACTTC
.	TRBV28	TRBJ2-7	TRBD2	CASSRLAGLDSYEQYF	TGTGCCAGCAGCAGACTAGCGGGGCTTGACTCCTACGAGCAGTACTTC
.	TRBV7-6	TRBJ2-1	.	CASSAIPGPAGQFF	TGTGCCAGCAGCGCAATACCGGGGCCAGCTGGGCAGTTCTTC
.	TRBV15	TRBJ2-5	.	CATSRMGETQYF	TGTGCCACCAGCAGAATGGGAGAGACCCAGTACTTC
few	TRBV6-4	TRBJ2-2	.	CASAPANTGELFF	TGTGCCAGCGCCCCGGCGAACACCGGGGAGCTGTTTTTT
.	TRBV10-3	TRBJ1-1	.	CAIRGGLEANTEAFF	TGTGCCATCCGGGGGGGCCTCGAAGCCAACACTGAAGCTTTCTTT
.	TRBV5-1	TRBJ2-7	TRBD1	CASSSPTGTGAYEQYF	TGCGCCAGCAGCTCTCCGACCGGGACAGGGGCCTACGAGCAGTACTTC
.	TRBV15	TRBJ2-6	.	CATSRDTGSASGANVLTF	TGTGCCACCAGCAGAGATACAGGGTCAGCGTCTGGGGCCAACGTCCTGACTTTC
.	TRBV9	TRBJ2-7	TRBD1	CASSPSPGQGADEQYF	TGTGCCAGCAGCCCAAGCCCGGGACAGGGGGCAGATGAGCAGTACTTC
.	TRBV20-1	TRBJ2-7	.	CSAMGSYEQYF	TGCAGTGCTATGGGGTCCTACGAGCAGTACTTC
.	TRBV27	TRBJ2-1	.	CASSYVAEPPYNEQFF	TGTGCCAGCAGTTACGTCGCGGAGCCACCCTACAATGAGCAGTTCTTC
.	TRBV5-1	TRBJ2-5	.	CASSLATAGDIETQYF	TGCGCCAGCAGCTTGGCCACGGCAGGGGATATAGAGACCCAGTACTTC
few	TRBV14	TRBJ2-3	.	CASSQAWRADTQYF	TGTGCCAGCAGCCAAGCGTGGCGAGCAGATACGCAGTATTTT
.	TRBV7-8	TRBJ2-7	TRBD2	CASTNPLAGVWEQYF	TGTGCCAGCACCAACCCTTTGGCGGGAGTTTGGGAGCAGTACTTC
.	TRBV5-6	TRBJ2-7	TRBD1	CASSWTTGYEQYF	TGTGCCAGCAGCTGGACGACAGGGTACGAGCAGTACTTC
.	TRBV7-6	TRBJ2-1	.	CASSWDVGRNEQFF	TGTGCCAGCAGCTGGGACGTAGGTCGCAATGAGCAGTTCTTC
many	TRBV27	TRBJ2-2	.	CASSEPSQMGTGELFF	TGTGCCAGCAGCGAACCATCTCAGATGGGCACCGGGGAGCTGTTTTTT
.	TRBV28	TRBJ1-2	.	CASSSHYGYTF	TGTGCCAGCAGTTCCCACTATGGCTACACCTTC
.	TRBV7-2	TRBJ2-5	TRBD2	CASSLLRGAGETQYF	TGTGCCAGCAGCTTATTGCGGGGGGCGGGCGAGACCCAGTACTTC
.	TRBV7-9	TRBJ2-7	TRBD1	CASRPPGTGNHEQYF	TGTGCCAGCAGGCCCCCCGGGACAGGGAACCACGAGCAGTACTTC
.	TRBV6-1	TRBJ1-1	.	CASSEPGRGTEAFF	TGTGCCAGCAGTGAACCTGGCAGGGGCACTGAAGCTTTCTTT
.	TRBV7-6	TRBJ2-7	TRBD2	CASSLNSGWTYEQYF	TGTGCCAGCAGCTTAAATAGCGGGTGGACCTACGAGCAGTACTTC
few	TRBV11-1	TRBJ2-1	TRBD2	CASSLGPGGSHNEQFF	TGTGCCAGCAGCCTAGGTCCCGGCGGGAGCCACAATGAGCAGTTCTTC
.	TRBV19	TRBJ2-5	TRBD2	CASSIDTSGRWDQETQYF	TGTGCCAGTAGTATAGATACTAGCGGGAGGTGGGACCAAGAGACCCAGTACTTC
.	TRBV7-2	TRBJ2-1	.	CASSWAMGLYNEQFF	TGTGCCAGCAGCTGGGCCATGGGGCTCTACAATGAGCAGTTCTTC
.	TRBV19	TRBJ2-3	TRBD1	CASSEGAGDTQYF	TGTGCCAGTAGTGAGGGGGCAGGGGATACGCAGTATTTT
once	TRBV10-1	TRBJ2-3	.	CASARNLADTQYF	TGCGCCAGCGCGAGAAACTTAGCAGATACGCAGTATTTT
.	TRBV5-1	TRBJ1-4	TRBD1	CASSTGTGLEKLFF	TGCGCCAGCAGCACCGGGACAGGGTTGGAAAAACTGTTTTTT
.	TRBV25-1	TRBJ2-1	.	CASTGRGRNEQFF	TGTGCCAGCACCGGCCGGGGGAGGAATGAGCAGTTCTTC
once	TRBV25-1	TRBJ2-3	TRBD2	CASSEREGTDTQYF	TGTGCCAGCAGTGAACGGGAGGGCACAGATACGCAGTATTTT
.	TRBV4-3	TRBJ1-4	.	CASGAGQLNEKLFF	TGCGCCAGCGGTGCGGGCCAGCTTAATGAAAAACTGTTTTTT
.	TRBV7-9	TRBJ2-7	.	CASSSLAGSRSYEQYF	TGTGCCAGCAGCTCCCTAGCCGGATCTCGCTCCTACGAGCAGTACTTC
many	TRBV6-1	TRBJ2-6	.	CASSDETGSGANVLTF	TGTGCCAGCAGTGACGAAACAGGGAGTGGGGCCAACGTCCTGACTTTC
.	TRBV7-9	TRBJ2-7	TRBD2	CASSLFEGLAGLEQYF	TGTGCCAGCAGCTTATTCGAGGGGCTAGCGGGGCTCGAGCAGTACTTC
.	TRBV6-4	TRBJ2-3	.	CASSDSGETDTQYF	TGTGCCAGCAGTGACTCGGGGGAGACAGATACGCAGTATTTT
.	TRBV11-2	TRBJ2-7	.	CASSESQGPYEQYF	TGTGCCAGCAGCGAATCCCAGGGGCCCTACGAGCAGTACTTC
.	TRBV6-5	TRBJ1-1	.	CASKRSMNTEAFF	TGTGCCAGCAAGAGGAGCATGAACACTGAAGCTTTCTTT
.	TRBV19	TRBJ2-7	TRBD2	CASSIGTSGGAPSEQYF	TGTGCCAGTAGTATAGGGACTAGCGGTGGTGCGCCTTCCGAGCAGTACTTC